The clone carrying this T cell receptor beta chain showed up just a few times. The antigen is undetermined. The data were taken from a study of T-cell memory formation after mild COVID-19. Across the study: The two donors had largely donor-specific TCR clusters. Study findings and constraints: Mainly in CM and EM were contracting CD4+ clones; CD8+ were in EMRA. Memory sampled before infection contained some responding clones, suggesting cross-reactive memory joined.

TCRdb called the 5' RACE reads again in MiXCR, with one record for every CDR3 protein. The sample holds 300,000 or so distinct CDR3 sequences, about 15% seen once. CDR1 is SGHRS and CDR2 is YFSETQ in the germline V gene. This CDR3 comprises 15 residues. V was shortened by 3 bases and J by 1 base, with 12 bases between the two germline ends. The chain has TRBV5-1 and TRBJ2-3; the D gene could be TRBD1 or TRBD2 (7 bases each). The clonotype originates from a man between 18 and 29 years old who had mild COVID-19 (a few samples of this study predate the infection). Cell type and time point are not known. The specimen sequenced was PBMCs or a T cell subset sorted from them (not recorded which). Here the CDR3 DNA reads TGCGCCAGCAGCTGGGGAGGGGGCGGCACAGATACGCAGTATTTT. Protein sequence: CASSWGGGGTDTQYF. The variable domain in full, with the rest retrieved from reference TRBV5-1 and TRBJ2-3, is KAGVTQTPRYLIKTRGQQVTLSCSPISGHRSVSWYQQTPGQGLQFLFEYFSETQRNKGNFPGRFSGRQFSNSRSEMNVSTLELGDSALYLCASSWGGGGTDTQYFGPGTRLTVL.